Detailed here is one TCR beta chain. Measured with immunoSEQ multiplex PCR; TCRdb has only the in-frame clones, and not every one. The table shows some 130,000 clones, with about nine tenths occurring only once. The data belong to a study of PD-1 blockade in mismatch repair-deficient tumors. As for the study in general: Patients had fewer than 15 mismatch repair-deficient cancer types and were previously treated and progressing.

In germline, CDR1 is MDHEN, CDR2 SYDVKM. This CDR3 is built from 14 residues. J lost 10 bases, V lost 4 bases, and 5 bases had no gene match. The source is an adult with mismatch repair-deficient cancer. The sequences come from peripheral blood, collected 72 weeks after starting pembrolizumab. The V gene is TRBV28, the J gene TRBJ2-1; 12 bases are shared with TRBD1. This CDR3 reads CASSWGQGAGEQFF. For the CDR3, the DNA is TGTGCCAGCAGTTGGGGACAGGGGGCTGGGGAGCAGTTCTTC.